The 23 T cell receptor beta chains below were found in one sample sequenced in a study of tumor and adjacent non-tumor tissue in lung cancer. No cell sorting was done before RNA was extracted from the tissue. The library came from three nested PCR rounds adapted from ARM-PCR protocols. MiXCR, run by TCRdb on the multiplex PCR reads, gives a single entry per CDR3 protein. Of more than 85,000 distinct CDR3 sequences in the sample, 60% to 80% were seen once. Sequencing was performed on lung tumor tissue. These receptors originate from a woman aged 55-69 years with non-small cell lung cancer.

As to this clonotype: An end of the junction differs from the germline gene, which may be a read error. V gene TRBV6-1 combines with J gene TRBJ1-5, with a possible D match to TRBD1 (6 bases). Germline CDR1 MNHNS, CDR2 SASEGT. The CDR3 is made up of 14 amino acids. DNA of the CDR3: TGTGCCAGCAGAAGCAACAGGGACGGTCAGCCCAAGGATTTT. This codes for CASRSNRDGQPKDF.

This rearrangement joins TRBV28 to TRBJ2-3; tentatively, D is TRBD2 (5 bases). Germline V gene sequence: CDR1 MDHEN, CDR2 SYDVKM. V was pared by 5 bases and J by 10 bases, with 10 bases between. The CDR3 spans 11 residues. CDR3 in amino acids: CASSTSWAQYF. The CDR3 DNA sequence: TGTGCCAGCAGTACTAGTTGGGCGCAGTATTTT.

At least ten counts were recorded for this clonotype. The chain uses TRBV4-1 and TRBJ1-6; 8 positions agree with TRBD1. The CDR3 spans 17 residues. CDR1 is MGHRA, CDR2 YSYEKL, per germline. V gave up 0 bases and J gave up 8 bases; unmatched junction bases: 9. The CDR3 region has the DNA TGCGCCAGCAGCCAAGATCGACAGGGGCTTACCGATTCACCCCTCCACTTT. Translating it yields CASSQDRQGLTDSPLHF.

This chain links TRBV6-2 or TRBV6-3 with TRBJ1-5; TRBD1 is a possible D gene (6 bases). V was clipped by 4 bases and J by 0 bases, with 7 bases between them. Per germline, CDR1 MNHEY and CDR2 SVGEGT. This CDR3 comprises 14 residues. The CDR3 is CASSWTDSNQPQHF. In DNA, the CDR3 is TGTGCCAGCAGTTGGACAGATAGCAATCAGCCCCAGCATTTT.

This clonotype showed up just once. The junction departs from germline at one end; a sequencing error may be responsible. The rearrangement uses TRBV6-5 and TRBJ2-2; tentatively, D is TRBD2 (6 bases). The CDR3 extends over 15 amino acids. Per the germline V gene, CDR1 is MNHEY and CDR2 is SVGAGI. The CDR3 DNA sequence: TGTGACAGCAGTTACTCGCCGGCAGTAACCGGGGGGCTGTTTTTT. Protein product: CDSSYSPAVTGGLFF.

This clonotype was observed at least ten times. The chain carries TRBV20-1 and TRBJ1-5; D ambiguous. Trimming removed 6 bases at V and 6 bases at J, with 15 bases between. CDR1 and CDR2 from the germline V gene are DFQATT and SNEGSKA (reference sequence). The CDR3 is 13 residues long. The CDR3 sequence is CSALTQRVQPQHF. In nucleotides, the CDR3 is TGCAGTGCGCTGACGCAGAGGGTTCAGCCCCAGCATTTT.

Details on this clonotype: Given the absence of the conserved phenylalanine or tryptophan at the CDR3 end, a read error is likely. The V call is TRBV4-1, the J call TRBJ1-1, with D maybe TRBD1 (5 bases). This CDR3 has 13 residues. CDR1 is MGHRA and CDR2 is YSYEKL in the germline V gene. CDR3 residues: CASSTLVGAEAFY. In DNA form, the CDR3 reads TGTGCCAGCAGCACCTTAGTGGGGGCTGAAGCTTTCTAT.

In this sample, this clonotype turned up once. A read error may account for a junction end that differs from germline. V usage is TRBV20-1 and J usage is TRBJ1-5; D gene unclear. The CDR3 length is 13 residues. The germline CDR1 and CDR2 sequences are DFQATT and SNEGSKA (reference sequence). The CDR3 here is CSTQPDEGQLQHF. The DNA for the CDR3 is TGCAGTACTCAGCCCGATGAGGGTCAGCTCCAGCATTTT.

About this clonotype itself: The junction differs from germline at one of its ends, possibly a read error. The chain is built from TRBV6-1 and TRBJ2-7; D may be TRBD1 (7 bases). This CDR3 has 14 amino acids. Looked up from germline, CDR1 is MNHNS and CDR2 is SASEGT. CDR3 residues: CAISAGQLSYEQYF. The CDR3 DNA sequence: TGTGCCATCAGTGCGGGACAGCTCTCCTACGAGCAGTACTTC.

The chain combines TRBV5-5 with TRBJ1-1, with D possibly being TRBD1 (5 bases). CDR1 SGHKS and CDR2 YYEKEE come from the germline V gene (reference sequence). Trimming stripped 4 bases from V and 4 bases from J, with 20 bases between. The CDR3 covers 16 residues. The CDR3 here is CASSVGRSRSSTEAFF. The CDR3 DNA follows: TGTGCCAGCAGCGTGGGGCGATCACGATCGAGCACTGAAGCTTTCTTT.

This clonotype has more than one count but fewer than ten. The chain joins TRBV7-9 to TRBJ1-5, with D unresolved. Trimming removed 2 bases at V and 7 bases at J, with 18 bases between. Germline V gene lookup returns CDR1 SEHNR and CDR2 FQNEAQ (reference sequence). The CDR3 totals 16 residues. The CDR3 DNA sequence: TGTGCCAGCAGCTTACAAGACGGAAAAGGAAACCAGCCCCAGCATTTT. Translating it yields CASSLQDGKGNQPQHF.

About this clonotype itself: One end of the junction fails to match germline, which may point to a read error. The rearrangement links TRBV20-1 to TRBJ2-5; D could derive from TRBD1 or TRBD2 (5 bases each). CDR3 size: 13 residues. Germline CDR1 and CDR2: DFQATT and SNEGSKA (reference sequence). The DNA of the CDR3 is TGCAGTGCTTGGCGGGCAGGGATCGAGACCCACTACTTC. This codes for CSAWRAGIETHYF.

Remarks on this clonotype: At one boundary the junction diverges from the germline segment, which might be a read error. The chain combines TRBV20-1 with TRBJ1-5; no clear D. This CDR3 region has 12 residues. Germline-derived CDR1 and CDR2 are DFQATT and SNEGSKA (reference sequence). The CDR3 loop is CSVGRHNQAQLF. The CDR3, as DNA: TGCAGTGTCGGGAGACACAATCAGGCCCAGCTTTTT.

This rearrangement joins TRBV11-2 to TRBJ2-5, with 8 positions matching TRBD2. The germline V gene encodes CDR1 SGHAT and CDR2 FQNNGV. The CDR3 has 16 amino acids. With V trimmed by 5 bases and J by 5 bases, 13 bases remained unmatched. The CDR3 sequence: CASSPGTGGPEETQYF. The CDR3 coding sequence is TGTGCCAGCAGCCCGGGGACGGGAGGGCCCGAGGAGACCCAGTACTTC.

The table lists this clonotype with a few counts. The chain couples TRBV11-2 to TRBJ2-2; D unclear. This CDR3 contains 13 residues. Germline values: CDR1 SGHAT, CDR2 FQNNGV. The V end was cut by 3 bases, the J end by 7 bases, with 9 bases between. The CDR3 loop is CASSLLNIGELFF. In nucleotides, the CDR3 is TGTGCCAGCAGCTTGCTGAATATCGGGGAGCTGTTTTTT.

In the case of this clonotype: This may stem from a read error, because a much larger clone lies one nucleotide away. This CDR3 fails to terminate in the conserved phenylalanine or tryptophan, so it likely reflects a read error. The V gene is TRBV4-3, the J gene TRBJ2-1; TRBD2 matches at 9 bases. J lost 3 bases, V lost 3 bases, and 6 bases had no gene match. The CDR3 sequence is 16 residues long. Germline V CDR1 and CDR2: LGHNA, YSLEER. The chain's CDR3 is CASSHLTSGNYNEQFL. The DNA for the CDR3 is TGCGCCAGCAGCCATCTGACTAGCGGCAACTACAATGAGCAGTTCCTC.

This clonotype was seen once. The CDR3 ends on some other residue instead of the conserved phenylalanine or tryptophan, so this is likely a read error. The V call is TRBV12-3 or TRBV12-4, the J call TRBJ1-5; 7 bases match TRBD1. Trimming cost V 6 bases and J 6 bases; bases outside gene matches: 11. The CDR3 consists of 15 residues. The DNA for the CDR3 is TGTGCCAGCAGCCCGACAGGGAGATCAAGTCAGCCCCAGCATTCT. It yields the protein CASSPTGRSSQPQHS.

Remarks on this clonotype: The junction departs from germline at one end; a sequencing error may be responsible. Written as DNA, the CDR3 is TGCGCCAGCAGCCAACATGGGCCCGGGACAGGGTCGGGTGAAAAATTGTTTTTT. Encoded protein: CASSQHGPGTGSGEKLFF. The J gene is TRBJ1-4, the V gene TRBV4-3, with 9 bases identical to TRBD1. Germline V gives CDR1 LGHNA, CDR2 YSLEER. The length of the CDR3 is 18 residues.

For this clonotype: Its ends do not fully match the called genes, so a read error is possible. The rearrangement joins TRBV11-3 to TRBJ2-2; 7 nucleotides line up with TRBD1. This CDR3 has 15 residues. Germline V gives CDR1 SGHNT, CDR2 YENEEA. The CDR3 protein is CACSPRDSITGELCF. In DNA form, the CDR3 reads TGTGCCTGCAGCCCAAGGGACAGCATCACCGGGGAGCTGTGTTTT.

The V gene is TRBV6-5, the J gene TRBJ1-2, with D perhaps TRBD1 (5 bases). V was pared by 9 bases and J by 8 bases, with 16 bases between. This CDR3 has 12 residues. Germline lookup yields CDR1 MNHEY and CDR2 SVGAGI. The CDR3 reads CARRRQRDGYTF. The CDR3 region has the DNA TGTGCCAGAAGACGACAGAGGGACGGCTACACCTTC.

Note on this clonotype: This sequence may be a read error, since a much larger clone differs from it by one base. The chain links TRBV6-5 to TRBJ1-5; perhaps TRBD1 as D (6 bases). Germline-derived CDR1 and CDR2 are MNHEY and SVGAGI. The CDR3 has 14 residues. The CDR3: CASSSGAAGQPHHF. The CDR3 bases are TGTGCCAGCAGTTCGGGGGCAGCCGGGCAGCCCCACCATTTT.

Details on this clonotype: This could be a read error, since a much larger clone is one nucleotide away. Because the CDR3 is missing its conserved closing phenylalanine or tryptophan, this is likely a read error. V and J are TRBV29-1 and TRBJ2-5; TRBD1 matches at 9 bases. The germline V gene encodes CDR1 SQVTM and CDR2 ANQGSEA. There are 12 residues in the CDR3. The CDR3 nucleotides are TGCAGCGCTGAACAGGGGGCCGAGACCCAGTACTTG. Residues: CSAEQGAETQYL.

This chain links TRBV28 with TRBJ1-1; 10 positions agree with TRBD1. From germline, CDR1 is MDHEN and CDR2 SYDVKM. CDR3 size: 17 residues. V was pared by 3 bases and J by 0 bases, with 7 bases of the junction left unmatched. The CDR3 coding sequence is TGTGCCAGCAGTTTCCGGGGACAGGGGACCCTGAACACTGAAGCTTTCTTT. Translating it yields CASSFRGQGTLNTEAFF.